This is a list of T cell receptor beta chains from one sample in a study of blood T cell repertoires in COVID-19. The method was immunoSEQ multiplex PCR; TCRdb's version includes in-frame clones alone and lacks a portion of them. The sample has 93,000 or so clones, around 90% seen once; the top ten hold about a sixth. The source material was peripheral blood. These receptors were collected from a woman older than 75 in a cohort sampled during active COVID-19. Each CDR3 is given with its conserved first and last residue. A D gene is named only where the DNA matches it firmly. Some rows mark clone size as missing; the rest say once, few, many or name a class of expanded clone.

CDR3 protein,CDR3 DNA,clone size,V gene,D gene,J gene
CASSLDRGTQYF,TGTGCCAGCAGCTTAGATCGGGGTACCCAGTACTTC,-,TRBV11-2,-,TRBJ2-5
CASSQDRQGLNYGYTF,TGCGCCAGCAGCCAGGACAGACAGGGGTTGAACTATGGCTACACCTTC,-,TRBV4-1,TRBD1,TRBJ1-2
CASSQLTGGNSPLHF,TGTGCCAGCAGCCAGCTGACAGGGGGGAATTCACCCCTCCACTTT,-,TRBV6-4,TRBD1,TRBJ1-6
CASRHRGGLQDGYTF,TGTGCCAGCAGGCACCGAGGCGGCTTACAGGACGGCTACACCTTC,-,TRBV5-4,-,TRBJ1-2
CASSQGTENTEAFF,TGTGCCAGCAGCCAAGGGACAGAGAACACTGAAGCTTTCTTT,-,TRBV3-1/TRBV3-2,-,TRBJ1-1
CASSRQTGTQETQYF,TGTGCCAGCAGCCGCCAGACAGGGACCCAAGAGACCCAGTACTTC,-,TRBV7-2,TRBD1,TRBJ2-5
CASGRTGHTEAFF,TGTGCCAGCGGGCGGACAGGGCACACTGAAGCTTTCTTT,-,TRBV28,TRBD1,TRBJ1-1
CASRPVGSPTDTQYF,TGCGCCAGCCGCCCGGTGGGCAGCCCCACAGATACGCAGTATTTT,-,TRBV5-1,-,TRBJ2-3
CASSVAPASGGSGETQYF,TGTGCCAGCAGCGTAGCTCCCGCTAGCGGGGGGTCTGGAGAGACCCAGTACTTC,once,TRBV9,TRBD2,TRBJ2-5
CASSQLAPQLDEQFF,TGTGCCAGCAGTCAACTAGCGCCCCAGTTGGATGAGCAGTTCTTC,-,TRBV27,TRBD2,TRBJ2-1
CASRLTGGEETQYF,TGCGCCAGCAGGTTGACAGGGGGAGAAGAGACCCAGTACTTC,-,TRBV5-1,TRBD1,TRBJ2-5
CASSQDRVSDEQYF,TGTGCCAGCAGCCAAGACAGGGTTTCAGACGAGCAGTACTTC,-,TRBV3-1/TRBV3-2,-,TRBJ2-7
CASSDLGRDEQFF,TGCGCCAGCAGTGACTTGGGGAGAGATGAGCAGTTCTTC,-,TRBV10-1,-,TRBJ2-1
CASSQGTGVTQYF,TGTGCCAGCAGCCAAGGGACAGGGGTTACGCAGTATTTT,-,TRBV7-2,TRBD1,TRBJ2-3
CASSHWDRDQPQHF,TGTGCCAGCAGCCATTGGGACAGAGATCAGCCCCAGCATTTT,-,TRBV16,TRBD1,TRBJ1-5
CASSQRPLGQANYGYTF,TGTGCCAGCAGCCAGCGACCCCTTGGACAGGCTAACTATGGCTACACCTTC,once,TRBV5-5,TRBD1,TRBJ1-2
CASSRGILGGELFF,TGTGCCAGCAGCCGGGGGATTCTAGGCGGGGAGCTGTTTTTT,-,TRBV7-3,-,TRBJ2-2
CASSIGSGRNTIYF,TGTGCCAGTAGTATAGGATCAGGGAGGAACACCATATATTTT,-,TRBV19,-,TRBJ1-3
CASSLGLGSTDTQYF,TGTGCCAGCAGCTTGGGACTAGGGAGCACAGATACGCAGTATTTT,-,TRBV7-6,TRBD2,TRBJ2-3
CASSAGHVSGNTIYF,TGTGCCAGCAGCGCTGGACATGTCTCTGGAAACACCATATATTTT,few,TRBV9,-,TRBJ1-3
CASSEGMVGRGEKLFF,TGTGCCAGCAGTGAAGGTATGGTAGGGAGAGGAGAAAAACTGTTTTTT,-,TRBV25-1,-,TRBJ1-4
CASSQRASGGESDTQYF,TGTGCCAGCAGCCAAAGGGCTAGCGGGGGGGAGTCAGATACGCAGTATTTT,-,TRBV3-1/TRBV3-2,TRBD2,TRBJ2-3
CATSVGGTGGDAYVNEQFF,TGTGCCACCAGTGTAGGCGGGACAGGGGGCGACGCGTACGTCAATGAGCAGTTCTTC,-,TRBV24-1,TRBD1,TRBJ2-1
CASSGDRATIQYF,TGTGCCAGCAGCGGGGACAGGGCGACCATTCAGTACTTC,-,TRBV2,TRBD1,TRBJ2-4
CASAPRGNTEAFF,TGCGCCAGCGCGCCGAGAGGGAACACTGAAGCTTTCTTT,-,TRBV5-1,-,TRBJ1-1
CASHYTGGNQPQHF,TGTGCCAGTCACTATACAGGGGGAAATCAGCCCCAGCATTTT,-,TRBV19,TRBD1,TRBJ1-5
CASSLTGQGSNQPQHF,TGTGCCAGTAGTCTCACTGGACAGGGGTCTAATCAGCCCCAGCATTTT,few,TRBV19,TRBD1,TRBJ1-5
CASGGSGLSYNEQFF,TGTGCTAGTGGGGGTTCGGGACTCTCCTACAATGAGCAGTTCTTC,-,TRBV12-5,-,TRBJ2-1
CASSAWISGNTIYF,TGTGCCAGTTCAGCGTGGATCTCTGGAAACACCATATATTTT,-,TRBV19,-,TRBJ1-3
CASTSRPPGQLNSPLHF,TGTGCCAGCACTTCCAGGCCCCCCGGACAGTTAAATTCACCCCTCCACTTT,-,TRBV7-2,-,TRBJ1-6
CASIGQGPYYGYTF,TGTGCCAGTATTGGGCAGGGCCCGTACTATGGCTACACCTTC,-,TRBV19,-,TRBJ1-2
CATSRRTGGATSGSTEAFF,TGTGCCACCTCAAGAAGGACAGGGGGCGCGACGAGTGGGAGCACTGAAGCTTTCTTT,-,TRBV7-3,TRBD1,TRBJ1-1
CAWSVTDSNQPQHF,TGTGCCTGGAGTGTAACAGATAGCAATCAGCCCCAGCATTTT,-,TRBV30,-,TRBJ1-5
CASSSGGDPGELFF,TGCGCCAGCAGCTCCGGGGGGGACCCCGGGGAGCTGTTTTTT,-,TRBV5-1,TRBD2,TRBJ2-2
CASSPAYVSGANVLTF,TGTGCCAGCTCACCTGCGTACGTCTCTGGGGCCAACGTCCTGACTTTC,once,TRBV18,-,TRBJ2-6
CSASNLAGTSTDTQYF,TGCAGTGCTAGTAACCTAGCGGGGACTAGCACAGATACGCAGTATTTT,-,TRBV20-1,TRBD2,TRBJ2-3
CSARTDQAGEQYF,TGCAGCGCAAGAACTGATCAAGCGGGGGAGCAGTACTTC,-,TRBV29-1,TRBD2,TRBJ2-7
CASSDYNEQFF,TGTGCCAGCAGCGACTACAATGAGCAGTTCTTC,-,TRBV19,-,TRBJ2-1
CAISSAGAPTEAFF,TGTGCCATCAGTTCAGCAGGGGCCCCCACTGAAGCTTTCTTT,-,TRBV10-3,-,TRBJ1-1
CASSPPGTKTGSPGELFF,TGTGCCAGCTCACCACCGGGAACAAAAACAGGGTCCCCCGGGGAGCTGTTTTTT,-,TRBV18,-,TRBJ2-2
CASLGPSGNEQFF,TGTGCCAGCCTTGGCCCGTCGGGCAATGAGCAGTTCTTC,-,TRBV28,-,TRBJ2-1
CASRAGPELFF,TGTGCCAGCAGGGCAGGTCCTGAGCTGTTTTTT,-,TRBV12-3/TRBV12-4,-,TRBJ2-2
CSAGSGGNQPQHF,TGCAGCGCGGGAAGCGGGGGCAATCAGCCCCAGCATTTT,-,TRBV29-1,-,TRBJ1-5
CASVVRDRGPTEAFF,TGTGCCAGCGTCGTTCGGGACAGGGGGCCCACTGAAGCTTTCTTT,-,TRBV5-4,TRBD1,TRBJ1-1
CSVPRNNEQFF,TGCAGTGTCCCCAGAAACAATGAGCAGTTCTTC,-,TRBV20-1,-,TRBJ2-1
CAWSSTFINQPQHF,TGTGCCTGGAGCTCAACTTTCATCAATCAGCCCCAGCATTTT,-,TRBV30,-,TRBJ1-5
CAWSPKERTAYSNQPQHF,TGTGCCTGGAGCCCGAAGGAAAGGACAGCTTATAGCAATCAGCCCCAGCATTTT,-,TRBV30,-,TRBJ1-5
CASSLLRDNDGYTF,TGTGCCAGTAGTTTACTCCGGGACAATGATGGCTACACCTTC,-,TRBV19,-,TRBJ1-2
CASSSARGPYYGYTF,TGTGCCAGCAGCTCAGCCAGGGGGCCATACTATGGCTACACCTTC,-,TRBV7-2,TRBD1,TRBJ1-2
CASSRNREPNTEAFF,TGTGCCAGCAGCCGGAACAGGGAACCGAACACTGAAGCTTTCTTT,-,TRBV11-3,-,TRBJ1-1
CASSPQGARETQYF,TGTGCCAGCTCACCTCAGGGGGCGCGGGAGACCCAGTACTTC,-,TRBV18,TRBD1,TRBJ2-5
CASRTDYYGYTF,TGTGCCAGCAGGACGGACTATTATGGCTACACCTTC,-,TRBV28,-,TRBJ1-2
CASSLQGPNQPQHF,TGTGCCAGCAGCTTGCAGGGCCCCAATCAGCCCCAGCATTTT,-,TRBV5-6,-,TRBJ1-5
CASKNPAPGQTGNTIYF,TGTGCCAGCAAGAATCCAGCTCCGGGACAGACTGGAAACACCATATATTTT,few,TRBV28,TRBD1,TRBJ1-3
CASSPGQASNQPQHF,TGTGCCAGCTCTCCGGGACAGGCTAGCAATCAGCCCCAGCATTTT,-,TRBV18,TRBD1,TRBJ1-5
CASSYTNSGGYYGYTF,TGTGCCAGCAGTTACACGAACAGCGGAGGTTACTATGGCTACACCTTC,-,TRBV6-5,-,TRBJ1-2
CASSDARGGEAFF,TGTGCCAGCAGTGACGCCAGGGGCGGGGAAGCTTTCTTT,-,TRBV6-4,-,TRBJ1-1